The present T cell receptor beta chain was sequenced within a study of T cell changes during pregnancy in multiple sclerosis. The assay was immunoSEQ multiplex PCR, and TCRdb's table has in-frame clones only and misses some. The table has some 70,000 clones, about 90% seen once. A note on this clone: An end of the junction differs from the germline gene, which may be a read error.

The germline gives CDR1 SQVTM, CDR2 ANQGSEA. The CDR3 sequence is 14 residues long. The sequence came from a female donor with multiple sclerosis, enrolled in a pregnancy study. The sample consisted of peripheral blood, taken in the second trimester of pregnancy. The V and J genes are TRBV29-1 and TRBJ2-1; TRBD2 might be the D (5 bases). Here the CDR3 reads CTVRTARTYNEQFF. As DNA, the CDR3 is TGCACCGTTCGGACGGCCCGGACTTACAATGAGCAGTTCTTC.